This T cell receptor beta chain was obtained from a study of cytomegalovirus exposure and HLA in healthy donors. This CDR3 comprises 15 residues. From germline, CDR1 is MNHNS and CDR2 SASEGT. Trimming took off 8 bases at V and 1 base at J, with 18 bases between the two ends. This clone was recorded a few times. With 60 Vbeta and 13 Jbeta primers, the PCR was carried out. Data came from immunoSEQ multiplex PCR; TCRdb stores just in-frame clones and leaves some out. The sample holds about 130,000 clones, about 70% seen once. The sequence derives from a male donor in good health and CMV-seronegative. Specimen: PBMCs. V and J are TRBV6-1 and TRBJ2-7; maybe TRBD1 (5 bases). The CDR3 DNA sequence: TGTGCCAGCCCATTAAAGCGACAGTTTTCCTACGAGCAGTACTTC. As protein: CASPLKRQFSYEQYF.